This is a list of T cell receptor beta chains from one sample in a study of tumor and adjacent non-tumor tissue in lung cancer. Using its own MiXCR run on the multiplex PCR reads, TCRdb lists one record per CDR3 protein. Here the sample spans 80,000 to 130,000 distinct CDR3 sequences, 50% to 70% being singletons. The specimen sequenced was distant non-tumor lung tissue. These TCRs come from a man between 25 and 39 years old with non-small cell lung cancer. Each CDR3 is given with its conserved first and last residue. The D gene is left open where the match is weak. Clone size, where shown, is once, few, many, or a class for clones that have expanded.

CDR3aa	CDR3nt	v_gene	j_gene	d_gene	abundance
CNARDNYGGVNSPLHF	TGTAATGCTAGAGATAATTACGGGGGCGTCAATTCACCCCTCCACTTT	TRBV20-1	TRBJ1-6	-	-
CANSPRRGRNEKLFF	TGCGCCAACAGCCCACGGAGGGGGCGTAACGAAAAACTGTTTTTT	TRBV4-3	TRBJ1-4	TRBD1	-
CAISDSGGSQETQYF	TGTGCCATCAGTGACAGCGGGGGATCTCAAGAGACCCAGTACTTC	TRBV10-3	TRBJ2-5	TRBD2	-
CSARPPRGPPMNPEAFF	TGCAGTGCTCGTCCCCCGCGAGGGCCCCCAATGAACCCTGAAGCTTTCTTT	TRBV20-1	TRBJ1-1	-	-
CASSQGQGLGNTEAFF	TGTGCCAGCAGCCAGGGACAGGGCCTGGGGAACACTGAAGCTTTCTTT	TRBV6-6	TRBJ1-1	TRBD1	many
CASSLTPGLAGSNTGKLFF	TGTGCCAGCAGCCTTACCCCCGGACTTGCGGGATCGAACACCGGGAAGCTGTTTTTT	TRBV7-9	TRBJ2-2	-	-
CARSLDGTDYGYTF	TGTGCCAGAAGTTTAGATGGAACAGACTATGGCTACACCTTC	TRBV11-2	TRBJ1-2	-	few
CASSRQTHYNEQFF	TGTGCTAGCAGTCGTCAGACCCACTACAATGAGCAGTTCTTC	TRBV6-5	TRBJ2-1	-	few
CSTRTSGAFYEQYF	TGCAGTACCAGGACTAGCGGAGCATTCTACGAGCAGTACTTC	TRBV20-1	TRBJ2-7	TRBD2	-
CASSFPIGQGGGNIQYF	TGTGCCAGCAGCTTCCCGATCGGACAGGGAGGGGGGAACATTCAGTACTTC	TRBV7-3	TRBJ2-4	-	-
CASIISGSSEAFF	TGTGCCAGCATAATATCAGGGTCGAGTGAAGCTTTCTTT	TRBV6-2/TRBV6-3	TRBJ1-1	-	many
CSALTVTSVLQEQLF	TGCAGTGCCCTGACCGTGACTAGCGTTCTCCAAGAGCAGCTCTTC	TRBV20-1	TRBJ2-1	TRBD2	-
CASSLDSAVFGGRSSWEQFF	TGTGCCAGCAGCTTAGATTCTGCTGTTTTTGGCGGGAGATCTTCTTGGGAGCAGTTCTTC	TRBV11-2	TRBJ2-1	TRBD2	many
CASSGSRDSNYEQYF	TGTGCCAGCAGTGGATCCCGGGACTCTAACTACGAGCAGTACTTC	TRBV6-1	TRBJ2-7	-	many
CSARLGDTRYF	TGCAGTGCCAGACTTGGCGATACGCGGTATTTT	TRBV20-1	TRBJ2-3	-	-
CASSSRYKQYF	TGTGCCAGCAGTTCCAGGTACAAGCAGTACTTC	TRBV12-3/TRBV12-4	TRBJ2-7	-	-
CSTSDSRVYGCTF	-	TRBV29-1	TRBJ1-2	-	-
CASSPLHNEAFF	TGTGCCAGCAGTCCCCTACACAATGAAGCTTTCTTT	TRBV12-3/TRBV12-4	TRBJ1-1	-	-
CASSLAADMRTEAFF	TGTGCCAGCAGCTTAGCGGCAGACATGAGGACTGAAGCTTTCTTT	TRBV11-2	TRBJ1-1	-	-
CSGLEEVSEKLFF	TGCAGTGGCTTAGAGGAGGTCTCAGAAAAACTGTTTTTT	TRBV20-1	TRBJ1-4	-	-
CASSLLGEADTQYF	TGTGCCAGCAGCTTATTGGGAGAGGCAGATACGCAGTATTTT	TRBV11-1	TRBJ2-3	-	once
CASKSLAGDTDTQYF	TGTGCCAGTAAATCTCTAGCGGGGGACACAGATACGCAGTATTTT	TRBV12-3/TRBV12-4	TRBJ2-3	TRBD2	-
CASGLVLAHNEQFF	TGTGCCAGCGGCTTAGTCCTAGCGCACAATGAGCAGTTCTTC	TRBV5-6	TRBJ2-1	-	-
CASSPVQSSDTLYF	TGTGCCAGCAGCCCCGTGCAGTCGTCAGATACACTGTATTTT	TRBV6-5	TRBJ2-3	-	-
CSVREQGEKLFF	TGCAGTGTTAGAGAACAGGGGGAAAAACTGTTTTTT	TRBV20-1	TRBJ1-4	TRBD1	-
CASSLLGSDMQYF	TGTGCCAGCAGCCTCCTAGGGTCAGATATGCAGTATTTC	TRBV11-2	TRBJ2-3	-	-
CSARLRGSEGSEAFF	TGCAGTGCTAGACTCAGGGGAAGTGAGGGGTCAGAAGCTTTCTTT	TRBV20-1	TRBJ1-1	-	-
CSATVGPEAFF	TGCAGTGCTACGGTGGGGCCTGAAGCTTTCTTT	TRBV20-1	TRBJ1-1	-	-
CASSWGLENTEAFF	TGTGCCAGCAGCTGGGGACTGGAGAACACTGAAGCTTTCTTT	TRBV11-2	TRBJ1-1	-	few
CASSQLAITEELFF	TGTGCCAGCAGTCAACTAGCGATCACCGAGGAGCTGTTTTTT	TRBV6-5	TRBJ2-2	TRBD2	-
CASSFAGPYEQYF	TGTGCCAGCAGCTTTGCAGGCCCCTACGAGCAGTACTTC	TRBV7-8	TRBJ2-7	-	many
CASSHASGTGDTEAFF	TGTGCAAGCAGTCACGCTTCCGGGACAGGGGACACTGAAGCTTTCTTT	TRBV11-2	TRBJ1-1	TRBD1	-
CHPGESRAQHF	TGCCACCCTGGGGAGTCAAGAGCCCAGCATTTT	TRBV29-1	TRBJ1-5	-	-
CASSDETRAYEQYF	TGTGCCAGCAGTGACGAGACGAGAGCCTACGAGCAGTACTTC	TRBV6-1	TRBJ2-7	-	many
CATAGSDQPQHF	TGTGCCACCGCAGGTTCGGATCAGCCCCAGCATTTT	TRBV10-3	TRBJ1-5	-	many
CSVADNEQFF	TGCAGCGTTGCGGACAATGAGCAGTTCTTC	TRBV29-1	TRBJ2-1	-	-
CASSSLSTGNEQFF	TGTGCCAGCAGCTCTCTGTCCACCGGGAATGAGCAGTTCTTC	TRBV7-2	TRBJ2-1	-	-